This entry lists 14 T cell receptor beta chains sequenced from one sample in a study of T cell repertoires in cytomegalovirus infection (dated by TCRdb to about 2019). According to the study, the label for this sample's treatment or condition signals: in vitro stimulation with specific CMV peptide epitopes to enrich CMV-specific T cells. TCRdb shows the sequencer as Illumina HiSeq 1500. Through fastp at Q25 and MiXCR, TCRdb rebuilt clones from the public reads, retaining in-frame beta chains. Rows with one shared CDR3 protein collapse into an entry with the most common genes and DNA. The sample yields around 800,000 distinct CDR3 sequences; about 31% were counted once. The ten biggest clones cover 12% of the sample. These receptors have no identified antigens. Material: cultured CD8+ T cells from PBMCs, obtained from culture after CMV antigen stimulation. The receptors were sampled from a human donor in good health (CMV status not recorded). Some clones in this sample may be carry-over from other donors' samples.

Comments on this clonotype: At one of its ends the junction is not consistent with the germline gene, which may arise from a read error. V is TRBV7-7 and J is TRBJ2-1; TRBD2 might be the D (5 bases). Germline CDR1 reads SSHAT; CDR2 reads FNYEAQ (reference sequence). The CDR3 length is 16 residues. In DNA, the CDR3 is TGTGCTAGCAGCTTAGCGAGGAGCGCCTCCTACAATGAGCAGTTCTTC. It encodes CASSLARSASYNEQFF.

The gene calls are TRBV6-6 and TRBJ1-1; possible D gene TRBD1, 6 bases. The V end lost 10 bases, the J end lost 4 bases, and 13 bases lay between the germline ends. Germline CDR1 and CDR2: MNHNY and SVGAGI (reference sequence). The CDR3 spans 12 residues. CDR3 bases: TGTGCCACTCGGCAGGGGACCACTGAAGCTTTCTTT. This translates into CATRQGTTEAFF.

CDR3 region: CASSPREGARSEQFF. Here the CDR3 DNA reads TGTGCCAGCTCACCTCGAGAGGGGGCGCGATCTGAGCAGTTCTTC. V gene TRBV18 combines with J gene TRBJ2-1; 7 bases are shared with TRBD1. Germline trimming cut 3 bases from V and 9 bases from J; bases unmatched to any gene: 11. The CDR3 sequence is 15 residues long. Per germline, CDR1 KGHSH and CDR2 LQKENI. The variable domain in full, with the rest retrieved from reference TRBV18 and TRBJ2-1, is NAGVMQNPRHLVRRRGQEARLRCSPMKGHSHVYWYRQLPEEGLKFMVYLQKENIIDESGMPKERFSAEFPKEGPSILRIQQVVRGDSAAYFCASSPREGARSEQFFGPGTRLTVL.

V is TRBV7-6 and J is TRBJ1-1; D ambiguous. Trimming left V 3 bases short and J 4 bases short, with 12 bases between. Germline values: CDR1 SGHVS, CDR2 FNYEAQ. The CDR3 spans 14 residues. The CDR3 spells CASSLAPTGTEAFF. CDR3 DNA sequence: TGTGCCAGCAGCTTGGCCCCGACGGGCACTGAAGCTTTCTTT.

The chain combines TRBV29-1 with TRBJ2-1; 11 bases agree with TRBD2. The CDR3 covers 18 residues. V lost 4 bases, J lost 2 bases, and 13 bases stayed unmatched. Germline V gives CDR1 SQVTM, CDR2 ANQGSEA. The DNA of the CDR3 is TGCAGCGTTGTAGGGTCATTAGCGGGGGGGCGCCCCTACAATGAGCAGTTCTTC. It yields the protein CSVVGSLAGGRPYNEQFF.

This clonotype was counted only a few times. The chain has TRBV27 and TRBJ2-3, with a weak D call TRBD2 (5 bases). CDR1 is MNHEY, CDR2 SMNVEV, per germline (reference sequence). There are 14 residues in the CDR3. The CDR3, as DNA: TGTGCGACCAGCGGACCTCCTCGCACAGATACGCAGTATTTT. It specifies CATSGPPRTDTQYF.

This clonotype turned up a few times. The chain combines TRBV5-4 with TRBJ1-1; D unclear. Trimming took off 4 bases at V and 4 bases at J, with 14 bases between the two ends. Germline values: CDR1 SGHNT, CDR2 YYREEE (reference sequence). The CDR3 totals 14 residues. The CDR3: CASSRASEGTEAFF. In DNA form, the CDR3 reads TGTGCCAGCAGCCGGGCTTCCGAGGGCACTGAAGCTTTCTTT.

This sequence joins TRBV9 and TRBJ2-6; 9 bases are a match to TRBD1. The CDR3 consists of 17 residues. With V trimmed by 3 bases and J by 0 bases, 4 bases remained unmatched. The germline V gene encodes CDR1 SGDLS and CDR2 YYNGEE. CDR3 region: CASSGDRANSGANVLTF. The CDR3, as DNA: TGTGCCAGCAGCGGGGACAGGGCAAACTCTGGGGCCAACGTCCTGACTTTC.

This clonotype showed up just a few times. The chain employs TRBV7-9 and TRBJ1-2, with TRBD1 matching 7 bases. Germline CDR1 and CDR2: SEHNR and FQNEAQ (reference sequence). This CDR3 is 13 amino acids long. After removal of 4 bases from V and 4 bases from J, the junction contained 3 bases not matched to a gene. Written as DNA, the CDR3 is TGTGCCAGCAGCTCGGACAGGTCCTATGGCTACACCTTC. Translation: CASSSDRSYGYTF.

The chain joins TRBV10-1 to TRBJ2-7; no clear D. This CDR3 region has 14 residues. The germline gives CDR1 WNHNN, CDR2 SYGVQD (reference sequence). V gave up 2 bases and J gave up 2 bases, with 10 bases separating them. CDR3 region: CASSEGPRPYEQYF. DNA of the CDR3: TGCGCCAGCAGTGAGGGGCCCAGGCCCTACGAGCAGTACTTC.

Only a few counts were recorded for this clonotype. The chain joins TRBV6-1 to TRBJ2-5, with a weak D call TRBD2 (5 bases). The CDR3 is 15 residues long. Germline values: CDR1 MNHNS, CDR2 SASEGT. V lost 1 base, J lost 2 bases, and 11 bases lay in between. CDR3 DNA: TGTGCCAGCAGTGAAGGTTGGGGAGTTCAAGAGACCCAGTACTTC. Translation gives CASSEGWGVQETQYF.

This clonotype appeared many times. J is TRBJ1-5 and V is TRBV7-9, with TRBD1 as a possible D gene (5 bases). This CDR3 region has 14 residues. Deletions cut 1 base from V and 7 bases from J, with 11 bases between. CDR1 is SEHNR, CDR2 FQNEAQ, per germline (reference sequence). In DNA form, the CDR3 reads TGTGCCAGCAGCTTAGGGGCCTGGGGCCAGCCCCAGCATTTT. Its translation is CASSLGAWGQPQHF.

This rearrangement joins TRBV19 to TRBJ2-3; the match to TRBD1 covers 9 bases. The CDR3 totals 15 residues. Per the germline V gene, CDR1 is LNHDA and CDR2 is SQIVND (reference sequence). V lost 5 bases and J lost 7; bases outside the gene matches: 10. CDR3 region: CASSGLWDREYTQYF. DNA for the CDR3: TGTGCCAGTAGTGGATTGTGGGACAGGGAATATACGCAGTATTTT.

This clonotype was seen a few times. V is TRBV6-2 or TRBV6-3 and J is TRBJ1-5; possibly TRBD1 for D (5 bases). The CDR3 consists of 17 residues. Trimming took off 4 bases at V and 0 bases at J, with 16 bases between the two ends. From germline, CDR1 is MNHEY and CDR2 SVGEGT. This CDR3 reads CASSSPGTDYSNQPQHF. CDR3 DNA sequence: TGTGCCAGCAGTTCCCCCGGGACCGATTATAGCAATCAGCCCCAGCATTTT.